Below, 25 T cell receptor beta chains from the same sample are listed, as sequenced in a study of technical replicates of blood from several donors. Method: immunoSEQ multiplex PCR; TCRdb's copy keeps in-frame clones and lacks some. The sample records approximately 80,000 clones, about 89% being singletons. Sequenced: T cells isolated from PBMCs. The origin of the receptors is a human donor in good health.

This chain links TRBV9 with TRBJ2-2, with TRBD2 identical over 10 bases. The V and J ends lost 6 bases and 7 bases, in that order; junction bases with no gene match: 9. Germline V gene lookup returns CDR1 SGDLS and CDR2 YYNGEE. CDR3 size: 15 residues. In DNA form, the CDR3 reads TGTGCCAGCAACCCTAGCGGGAGTAGTAACGGGGAGCTGTTTTTT. It encodes CASNPSGSSNGELFF. The full variable domain, completed using reference TRBV9 and TRBJ2-2, is DSGVTQTPKHLITATGQRVTLRCSPRSGDLSVYWYQQSLDQGLQFLIQYYNGEERAKGNILERFSAQQFPDLHSELNLSSLELGDSALYFCASNPSGSSNGELFFGEGSRLTVL.

The chain combines TRBV19 with TRBJ1-5, with 7 bases aligning to TRBD1. Trimming at V came to 3 bases and at J to 8 bases, leaving 7 bases not matched to a gene. The germline CDR1 and CDR2 sequences are LNHDA and SQIVND (reference sequence). The CDR3 sequence is 14 residues long. CDR3 DNA: TGTGCCAGTAGTATTACAGGGGTTAGGGAGCCCCAGCATTTT. Translating gives CASSITGVREPQHF.

The V and J genes are TRBV2 and TRBJ1-4; no clear D gene. The CDR3 totals 15 residues. The germline CDR1 and CDR2 sequences are SNHLY and FYNNEI. The ends were cut back, 8 bases at V and 6 bases at J, with 19 bases in the middle. The CDR3 here is CASRRSAGSHEKLFF. The CDR3 DNA sequence: TGTGCCAGCCGCCGTTCAGCGGGATCTCATGAAAAACTGTTTTTT.

The chain links TRBV5-8 to TRBJ1-2; possible D gene TRBD1, 5 bases. Germline V gives CDR1 SGHTS, CDR2 YDEGEE. There are 18 residues in the CDR3. Trimming stripped 0 bases from V and 2 bases from J, with 20 bases between. The CDR3, as DNA: TGTGCCAGCAGCTTGGCAGGGACTCTACCTGTGATCAACTATGGCTACACCTTC. Translating gives CASSLAGTLPVINYGYTF.

V and J are TRBV5-4 and TRBJ2-1, with 8 bases lining up with TRBD2. V was clipped by 0 bases and J by 1 base; unmatched bases: 6. The CDR3 runs to 17 residues. Germline V gene sequence: CDR1 SGHNT, CDR2 YYREEE (reference sequence). For the CDR3, the DNA is TGTGCCAGCAGCTTGGTGTACGGGAGGGGTTCCTACAATGAGCAGTTCTTC. Translating gives CASSLVYGRGSYNEQFF.

The chain employs TRBV6-1 and TRBJ2-3; D is possibly TRBD2 (6 bases). The CDR3 loop spans 14 amino acids. Trimming pared 8 bases from V and 5 bases from J, leaving 17 bases between. Germline V gives CDR1 MNHNS, CDR2 SASEGT. Here the CDR3 reads CASFEMGEEDTQYF. CDR3 coding DNA: TGTGCCAGCTTTGAAATGGGGGAGGAAGATACGCAGTATTTT.

The CDR3, as DNA: TGTGCCAGCAGCCATTTTGGCTACACCTTC. Encoded protein: CASSHFGYTF. The J gene is TRBJ1-2, the V gene TRBV6-1, with D unclear. Trimming pared 6 bases from V and 7 bases from J, leaving 6 bases between. There are 10 residues in the CDR3. Germline CDR1 and CDR2: MNHNS and SASEGT.

The CDR3 region has the DNA TGCAGCGTTGCCATGGAGGGACAGGGAGCTAACTATGGCTACACCTTC. Its protein product is CSVAMEGQGANYGYTF. This chain links TRBV29-1 with TRBJ1-2, with 9 bases lining up with TRBD1. CDR3 length equals 16 residues. V lost 4 bases, J lost 0 bases, and 9 bases stayed unmatched. Germline CDR1 reads SQVTM; CDR2 reads ANQGSEA.

The rearrangement uses TRBV25-1 and TRBJ2-2; 9 bases fit TRBD1. V lost 7 bases and J lost 4; bases outside the gene matches: 7. The CDR3 loop spans 15 amino acids. Germline assignment: CDR1 MGHDK and CDR2 SYGVNS. CDR3 in DNA: TGTGCCAGCATGCCGGGACAGGGATTCACCGGGGAGCTGTTTTTT. It encodes CASMPGQGFTGELFF.

DNA for the CDR3: TGTGCCAGTAGTATAGATCTCAGGGCCCGCAGGCCCCAGCATTTT. As protein: CASSIDLRARRPQHF. This chain joins TRBV19 and TRBJ1-5, with D possibly TRBD1 on 5 matching bases. V lost 0 bases to trimming and J lost 9 bases, with 15 bases between them. The CDR3 length is 15 residues. Germline V gene lookup returns CDR1 LNHDA and CDR2 SQIVND (reference sequence).

This chain connects TRBV5-8 to TRBJ1-1, with D perhaps TRBD1 (6 bases). The CDR3 length is 12 residues. The germline gives CDR1 SGHTS, CDR2 YDEGEE. Trimming removed 6 bases from V and 8 bases from J, with 14 bases in between. CDR3 loop: CASNGGAWEAFF. For the CDR3, the DNA is TGTGCCAGCAATGGGGGGGCATGGGAAGCTTTCTTT.

V usage is TRBV7-9 and J usage is TRBJ1-3, with D tentatively TRBD1 (5 bases). From germline, CDR1 is SEHNR and CDR2 FQNEAQ (reference sequence). This CDR3 has 17 amino acids. V was clipped by 1 base and J by 0 bases, with 13 bases between them. The CDR3 DNA reads as TGTGCCAGCAGCTTAGTTGCTGGGGCCCGCTCTGGAAACACCATATATTTT. It encodes CASSLVAGARSGNTIYF.

The chain carries TRBV6-1 and TRBJ1-2; weak D call: TRBD1 (6 bases). Looked up from germline, CDR1 is MNHNS and CDR2 is SASEGT. This CDR3 has 17 residues. Trimming removed 3 bases from V and 4 bases from J, with 21 bases in between. The CDR3 DNA is TGTGCCAGCAGTGAGATTCGGACAGCAACACTCCTCTATGGCTACACCTTC. This encodes CASSEIRTATLLYGYTF.

A remark on this clone: An end of the junction differs from the germline gene, which may be a read error. The chain has TRBV7-2 and TRBJ2-7; unclear D gene. The CDR3 has 11 amino acids. The germline gives CDR1 SGHTA, CDR2 FQGNSA. CDR3 DNA sequence: TGTGCCAGCAGCCCCTCCTTCGAGCAGTACTTC. Translated: CASSPSFEQYF.

The chain recombines TRBV5-1 with TRBJ2-1, with 12 bases lining up with TRBD2. V shed 3 bases, J shed 12 bases, and the junction held 16 bases outside the gene matches. CDR1 and CDR2 from the germline V gene are SGHRS and YFSETQ. The CDR3 length is 17 residues. CDR3 region: CASSWQRTSGTGVGQFF. The CDR3 nucleotides read TGCGCCAGCAGCTGGCAGAGGACTAGCGGGACCGGCGTCGGGCAGTTCTTC.

The sample holds a few counts of this clone. The rearrangement joins TRBV28 to TRBJ2-7; D is ambiguous. Germline assignment: CDR1 MDHEN and CDR2 SYDVKM. The length of the CDR3 is 11 residues. V was clipped by 5 bases and J by 1 base, with 3 bases between them. CDR3 sequence: CASSRSYEQYF. DNA of the CDR3: TGTGCCAGCAGTCGTTCCTACGAGCAGTACTTC.

This sequence joins TRBV7-8 and TRBJ1-1, with D tentatively TRBD1 (6 bases). Germline CDR1 reads SGHVS; CDR2 reads FQNEAQ. There are 16 residues in the CDR3. Trimming took 3 bases from V and 1 from J, leaving 15 bases between them. The CDR3 sequence: CASSFRGLDRNTEAFF. CDR3 DNA sequence: TGTGCCAGCAGCTTCCGAGGGTTGGACAGGAACACTGAAGCTTTCTTT.

This clone was detected only a few times. The rearrangement joins TRBV19 to TRBJ1-1, with D unresolved. CDR1 is LNHDA, CDR2 SQIVND, per germline (reference sequence). CDR3 length: 13 amino acids. V dropped 3 bases and J dropped 1 base, with 6 bases sitting between them. The DNA of the CDR3 is TGTGCCAGTAGTATGGAGTGGAACACTGAAGCTTTCTTT. Translated, it gives CASSMEWNTEAFF.

The chain links TRBV28 to TRBJ2-3; a weak D match, TRBD2 (6 bases). Germline loops: CDR1 MDHEN, CDR2 SYDVKM. Trimming removed 6 bases at V and 6 bases at J, with 16 bases between. The CDR3 covers 14 residues. DNA for the CDR3: TGTGCCAGCAGATCCGATATAGCGGTTGATACGCAGTATTTT. The encoded protein is CASRSDIAVDTQYF.

This chain uses TRBV9 with TRBJ1-1; D unclear. The CDR3 totals 15 residues. V lost 4 bases and J 5 bases, leaving 18 bases between the germline ends. Germline lookup yields CDR1 SGDLS and CDR2 YYNGEE. The chain's CDR3 is CASSLEGGRRTEAFF. The CDR3 DNA sequence: TGTGCCAGCAGCCTCGAGGGTGGTAGAAGGACTGAAGCTTTCTTT.

On this clone itself: A read error may produce the germline difference seen at one junction end. The V gene is TRBV28, the J gene TRBJ1-2; TRBD1 aligns across 7 bases. CDR3 length: 11 residues. The germline gives CDR1 MDHEN, CDR2 SYDVKM. In nucleotides, the CDR3 is TGTGCCAGCAGTTACCGACAGGGCCTGGCCTTC. Encoded protein: CASSYRQGLAF.

This chain connects TRBV7-9 to TRBJ1-1; a possible D gene is TRBD1 (5 bases). The germline gives CDR1 SEHNR, CDR2 FQNEAQ (reference sequence). The length of the CDR3 is 12 residues. Trimming cost V 1 base and J 5 bases, with 5 bases left between them. The CDR3 coding sequence is TGTGCCAGCAGCTTAGACAGGACTGAAGCTTTCTTT. Its translation: CASSLDRTEAFF.

The genes are TRBV5-4 and TRBJ2-7, with D tentatively TRBD2 (6 bases). The CDR3 runs to 13 residues. In germline, CDR1 is SGHNT, CDR2 YYREEE (reference sequence). V was cut by 4 bases and J by 2 bases, with 10 bases left in between. CDR3 coding DNA: TGTGCCAGCAGCCCGGGAGATCCCTACGAGCAGTACTTC. It is translated as CASSPGDPYEQYF.

This rearrangement joins TRBV5-6 to TRBJ1-4; perhaps TRBD1 as D (5 bases). Trimming stripped 0 bases from V and 8 bases from J, with 11 bases between. The CDR3 is 14 amino acids. CDR1 and CDR2 (germline): SGHDT, YYEEEE. The CDR3: CASSLAGPNEKLFF. As DNA, the CDR3 is TGTGCCAGCAGCTTGGCAGGGCCCAACGAAAAACTGTTTTTT.

The chain carries TRBV11-2 and TRBJ2-7; 11 nucleotides align to TRBD2. Losses at the gene ends were 5 bases for V and 6 bases for J; bases not matched to a gene: 9. This CDR3 contains 15 residues. Germline assignment: CDR1 SGHAT and CDR2 FQNNGV. DNA of the CDR3: TGTGCCAGCAGCCGACTAGCGGGGATCGGTGGCGAGCAGTACTTC. This encodes CASSRLAGIGGEQYF.